A single T cell receptor beta chain is shown here with its context. Time point of the sample: blood 4 weeks post-SBRT, at nephrectomy. Treatment of the sample: 15 Gy SBRT to primary tumor, nephrectomy 4 weeks later. The data originate from a study of radiation and T cells in renal cell carcinoma. Germline V gene data show CDR1 as SGHRS and CDR2 as YFSETQ. This CDR3 is built from 16 residues. V trimming: 0 bases; J trimming: 3 bases; junction bases outside the gene matches: 4. Generated by immunoSEQ multiplex PCR, the TCRdb table keeps only in-frame clones and is missing some. The sample gives some 64,000 clones, 60% to 85% of which show up once; around 6.8% is in the top ten.

The source was blood, collected from a patient whose treatment included radiotherapy and nephrectomy. This sequence was found in a man aged 60 to 69 with renal cell carcinoma. The gene calls are TRBV5-1 and TRBJ1-1; 11 bases match TRBD1. The CDR3 nucleotides are TGCGCCAGCAGCTTGGCCGGACAGGGGGCCTACACTGAAGCTTTCTTT. Translated: CASSLAGQGAYTEAFF. Filled out from reference TRBV5-1 and TRBJ1-1, the complete variable domain reads KAGVTQTPRYLIKTRGQQVTLSCSPISGHRSVSWYQQTPGQGLQFLFEYFSETQRNKGNFPGRFSGRQFSNSRSEMNVSTLELGDSALYLCASSLAGQGAYTEAFFGQGTRLTVV.